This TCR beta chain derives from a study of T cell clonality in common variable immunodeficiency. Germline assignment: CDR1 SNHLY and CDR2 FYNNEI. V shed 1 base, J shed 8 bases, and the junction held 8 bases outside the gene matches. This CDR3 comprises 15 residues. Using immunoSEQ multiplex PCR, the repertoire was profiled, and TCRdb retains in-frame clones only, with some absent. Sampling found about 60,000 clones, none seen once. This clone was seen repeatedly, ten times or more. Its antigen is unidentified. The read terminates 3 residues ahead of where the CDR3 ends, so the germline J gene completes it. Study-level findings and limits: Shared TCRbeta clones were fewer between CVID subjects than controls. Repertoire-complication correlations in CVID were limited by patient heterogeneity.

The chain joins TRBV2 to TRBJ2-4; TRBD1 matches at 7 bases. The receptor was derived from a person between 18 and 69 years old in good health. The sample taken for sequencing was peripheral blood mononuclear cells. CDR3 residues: CASSEDGRGKDIQYF. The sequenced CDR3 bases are TGTGCCAGCAGTGAAGACGGCAGGGGGAAGGACATT.